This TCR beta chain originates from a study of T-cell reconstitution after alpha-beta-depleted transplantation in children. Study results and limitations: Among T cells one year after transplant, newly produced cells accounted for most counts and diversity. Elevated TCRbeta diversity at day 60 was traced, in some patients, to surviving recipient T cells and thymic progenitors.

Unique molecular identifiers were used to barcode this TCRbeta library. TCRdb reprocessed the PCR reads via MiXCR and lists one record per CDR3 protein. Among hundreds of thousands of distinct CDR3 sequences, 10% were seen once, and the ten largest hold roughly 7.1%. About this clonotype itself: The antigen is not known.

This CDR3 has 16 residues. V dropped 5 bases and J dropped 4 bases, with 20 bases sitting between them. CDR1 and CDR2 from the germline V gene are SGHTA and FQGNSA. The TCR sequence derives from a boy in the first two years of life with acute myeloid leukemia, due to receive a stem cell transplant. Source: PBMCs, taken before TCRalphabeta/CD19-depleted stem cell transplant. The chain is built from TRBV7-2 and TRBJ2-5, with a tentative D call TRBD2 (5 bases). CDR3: CASSREMRVARETQYF. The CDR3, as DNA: TGTGCCAGCAGCCGAGAGATGAGGGTGGCAAGAGAGACCCAGTACTTC.